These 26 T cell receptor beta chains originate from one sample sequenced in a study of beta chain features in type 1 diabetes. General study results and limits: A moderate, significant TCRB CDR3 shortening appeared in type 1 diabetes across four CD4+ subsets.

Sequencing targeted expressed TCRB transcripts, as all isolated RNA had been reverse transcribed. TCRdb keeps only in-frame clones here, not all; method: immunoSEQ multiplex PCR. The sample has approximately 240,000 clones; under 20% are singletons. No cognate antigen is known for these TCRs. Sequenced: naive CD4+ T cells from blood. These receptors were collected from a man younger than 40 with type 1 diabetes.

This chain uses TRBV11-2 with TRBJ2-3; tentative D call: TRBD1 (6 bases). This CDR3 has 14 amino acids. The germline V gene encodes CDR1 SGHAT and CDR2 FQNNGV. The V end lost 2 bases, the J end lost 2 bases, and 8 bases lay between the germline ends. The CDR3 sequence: CASSLQGPTDTQYF. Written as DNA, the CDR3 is TGTGCCAGCAGCTTACAGGGGCCCACAGATACGCAGTATTTT.

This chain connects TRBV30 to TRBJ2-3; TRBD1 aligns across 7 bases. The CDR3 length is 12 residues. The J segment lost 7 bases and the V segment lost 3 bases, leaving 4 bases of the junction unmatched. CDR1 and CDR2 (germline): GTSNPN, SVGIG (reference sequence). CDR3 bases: TGTGCCTGGAGCGACAGGGACAATACGCAGTATTTT. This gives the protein CAWSDRDNTQYF.

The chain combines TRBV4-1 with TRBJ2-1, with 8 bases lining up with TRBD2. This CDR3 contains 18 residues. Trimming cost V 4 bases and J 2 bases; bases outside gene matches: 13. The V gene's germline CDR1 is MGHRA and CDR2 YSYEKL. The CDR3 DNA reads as TGCGCCAGCAGCCGCCGGGGGGCAAGCGGGAGTGCCTACAATGAGCAGTTCTTC. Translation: CASSRRGASGSAYNEQFF.

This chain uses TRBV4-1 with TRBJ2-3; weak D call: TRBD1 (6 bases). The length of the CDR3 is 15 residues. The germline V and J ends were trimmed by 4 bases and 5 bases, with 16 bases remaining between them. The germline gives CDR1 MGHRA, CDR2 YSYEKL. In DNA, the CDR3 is TGCGCCAGCAGCCTTAACTCAGGGGTCGGAGATACGCAGTATTTT. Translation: CASSLNSGVGDTQYF.

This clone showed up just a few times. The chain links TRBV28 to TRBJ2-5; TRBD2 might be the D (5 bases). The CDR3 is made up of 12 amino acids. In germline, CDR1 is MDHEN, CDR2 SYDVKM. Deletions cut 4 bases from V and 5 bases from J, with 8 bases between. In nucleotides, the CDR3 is TGTGCCAGCAGTTCCCAGCGGGAGACCCAGTACTTC. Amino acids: CASSSQRETQYF.

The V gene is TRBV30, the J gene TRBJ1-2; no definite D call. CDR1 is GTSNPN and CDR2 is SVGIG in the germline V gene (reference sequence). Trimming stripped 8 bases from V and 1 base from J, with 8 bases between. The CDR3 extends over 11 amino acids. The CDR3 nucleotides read TGTGCCCGACACAGTAACTATGGCTACACCTTC. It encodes CARHSNYGYTF.

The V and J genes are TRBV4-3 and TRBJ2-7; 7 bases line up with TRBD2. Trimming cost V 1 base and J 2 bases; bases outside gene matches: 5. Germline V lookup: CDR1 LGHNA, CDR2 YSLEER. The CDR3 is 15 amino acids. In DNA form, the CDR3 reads TGCGCCAGCAGCCAAGTCCCCGGGACTACCTACGAGCAGTACTTC. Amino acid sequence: CASSQVPGTTYEQYF.

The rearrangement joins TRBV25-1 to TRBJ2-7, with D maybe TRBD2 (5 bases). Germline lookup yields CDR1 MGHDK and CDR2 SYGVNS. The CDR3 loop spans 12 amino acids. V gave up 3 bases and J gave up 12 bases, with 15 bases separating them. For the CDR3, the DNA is TGTGCCAGCAGTGATAGCGCCCTAGCTGCGTACTTC. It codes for CASSDSALAAYF.

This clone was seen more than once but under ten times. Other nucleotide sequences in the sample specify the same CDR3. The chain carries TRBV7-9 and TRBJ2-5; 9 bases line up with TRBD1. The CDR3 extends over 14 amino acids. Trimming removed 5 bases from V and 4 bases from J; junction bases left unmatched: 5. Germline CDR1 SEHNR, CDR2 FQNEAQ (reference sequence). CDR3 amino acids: CASSLTGGRETQYF. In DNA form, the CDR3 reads TGTGCCAGCAGCCTTACAGGGGGCCGAGAGACCCAGTACTTC. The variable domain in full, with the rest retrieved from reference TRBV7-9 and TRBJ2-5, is DTGVSQNPRHKITKRGQNVTFRCDPISEHNRLYWYRQTLGQGPEFLTYFQNEAQLEKSRLLSDRFSAERPKGSFSTLEIQRTEQGDSAMYLCASSLTGGRETQYFGPGTRLLVL.

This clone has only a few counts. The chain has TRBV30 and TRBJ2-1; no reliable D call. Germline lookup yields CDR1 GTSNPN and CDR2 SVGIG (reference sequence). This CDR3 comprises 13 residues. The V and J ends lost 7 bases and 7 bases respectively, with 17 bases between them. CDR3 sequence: CALTSGVGNEQFF. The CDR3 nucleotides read TGTGCCTTGACCTCTGGGGTCGGGAATGAGCAGTTCTTC.

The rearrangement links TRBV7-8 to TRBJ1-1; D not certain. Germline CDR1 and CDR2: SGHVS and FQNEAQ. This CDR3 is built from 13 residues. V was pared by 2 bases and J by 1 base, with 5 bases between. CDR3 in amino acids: CASSLQQNTEAFF. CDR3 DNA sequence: TGTGCCAGCAGCTTACAACAGAACACTGAAGCTTTCTTT.

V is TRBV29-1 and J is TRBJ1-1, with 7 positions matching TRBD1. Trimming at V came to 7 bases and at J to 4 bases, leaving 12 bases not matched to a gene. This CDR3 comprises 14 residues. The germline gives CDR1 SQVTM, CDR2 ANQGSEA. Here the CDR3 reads CSAAGGLGGTEAFF. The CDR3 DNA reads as TGCAGCGCCGCAGGGGGGCTCGGTGGCACTGAAGCTTTCTTT.

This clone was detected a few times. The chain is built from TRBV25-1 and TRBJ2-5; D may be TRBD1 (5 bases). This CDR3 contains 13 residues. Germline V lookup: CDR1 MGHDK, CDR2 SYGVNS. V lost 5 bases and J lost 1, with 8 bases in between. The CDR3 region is CASSSQVQETQYF. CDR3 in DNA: TGTGCCAGCAGTTCACAGGTCCAAGAGACCCAGTACTTC.

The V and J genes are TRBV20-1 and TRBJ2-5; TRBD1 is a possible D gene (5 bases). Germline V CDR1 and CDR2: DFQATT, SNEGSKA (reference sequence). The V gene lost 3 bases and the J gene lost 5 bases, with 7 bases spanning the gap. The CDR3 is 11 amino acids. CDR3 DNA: TGCAGTGCTAGTAAGGGGGAGACCCAGTACTTC. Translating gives CSASKGETQYF.

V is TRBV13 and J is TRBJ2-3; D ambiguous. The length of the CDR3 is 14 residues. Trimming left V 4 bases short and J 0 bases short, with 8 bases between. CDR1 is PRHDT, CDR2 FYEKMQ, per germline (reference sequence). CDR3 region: CASSSRTSTDTQYF. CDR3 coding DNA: TGTGCCAGCAGCTCCAGGACGAGCACAGATACGCAGTATTTT.

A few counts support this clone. CDR3 nucleotides: TGTGCCAGCAGCCAAGAACTCTTCCGGAACTCCTACGAGCAGTACTTC. This sequence encodes CASSQELFRNSYEQYF. The chain has TRBV14 and TRBJ2-7; D is undetermined. This CDR3 region has 16 residues. The V gene's germline CDR1 is SGHDN and CDR2 FVKESK. Trimming removed 0 bases from V and 0 bases from J, with 12 bases in between.

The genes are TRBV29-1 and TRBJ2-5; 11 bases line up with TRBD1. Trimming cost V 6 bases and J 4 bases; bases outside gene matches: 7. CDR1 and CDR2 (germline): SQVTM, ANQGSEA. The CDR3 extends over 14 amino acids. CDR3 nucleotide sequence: TGCAGCGTGACCGGGGACAGGGGGACAGAGACCCAGTACTTC. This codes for CSVTGDRGTETQYF.

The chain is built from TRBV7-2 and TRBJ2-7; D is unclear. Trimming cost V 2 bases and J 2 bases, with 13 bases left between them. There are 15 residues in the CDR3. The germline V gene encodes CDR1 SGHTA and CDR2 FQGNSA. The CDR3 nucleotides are TGTGCCAGCAGCTTAAGTAAACCATCGACCTACGAGCAGTACTTC. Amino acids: CASSLSKPSTYEQYF.

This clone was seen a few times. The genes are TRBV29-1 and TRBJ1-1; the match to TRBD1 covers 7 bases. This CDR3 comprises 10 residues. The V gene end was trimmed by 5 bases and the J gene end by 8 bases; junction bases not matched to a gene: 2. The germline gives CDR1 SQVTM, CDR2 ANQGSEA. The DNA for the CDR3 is TGCAGCGTTCAGGACAGGGAAGCTTTCTTT. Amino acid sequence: CSVQDREAFF.

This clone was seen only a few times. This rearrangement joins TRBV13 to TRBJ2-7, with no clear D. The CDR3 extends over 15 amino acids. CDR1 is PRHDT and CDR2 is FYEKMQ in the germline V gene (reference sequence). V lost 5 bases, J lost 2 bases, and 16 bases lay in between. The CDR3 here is CASSKRTVNPYEQYF. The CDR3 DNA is TGTGCCAGCAGCAAACGGACCGTGAATCCCTACGAGCAGTACTTC.

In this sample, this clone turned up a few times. The CDR3 is CASSLFGAEQYF. CDR3 nucleotides: TGTGCCAGCAGTTTATTCGGGGCAGAGCAGTACTTC. The genes are TRBV27 and TRBJ2-7; D is perhaps TRBD1 or TRBD2 (5 bases each). Germline V lookup: CDR1 MNHEY, CDR2 SMNVEV (reference sequence). With 1 base removed from V and 7 bases from J, the gap between germline ends came to 8 bases. The CDR3 spans 12 residues.

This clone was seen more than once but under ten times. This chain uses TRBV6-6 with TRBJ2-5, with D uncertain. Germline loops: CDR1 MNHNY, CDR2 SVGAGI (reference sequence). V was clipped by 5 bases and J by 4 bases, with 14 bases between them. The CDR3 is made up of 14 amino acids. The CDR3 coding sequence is TGTGCCAGCAGTCCACAAAGGATTCGAGAGACCCAGTACTTC. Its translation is CASSPQRIRETQYF.

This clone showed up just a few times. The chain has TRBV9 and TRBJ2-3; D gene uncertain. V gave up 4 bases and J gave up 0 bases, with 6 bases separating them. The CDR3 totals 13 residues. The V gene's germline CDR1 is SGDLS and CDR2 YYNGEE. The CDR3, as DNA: TGTGCCAGCAGCATAACAAGCACAGATACGCAGTATTTT. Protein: CASSITSTDTQYF.

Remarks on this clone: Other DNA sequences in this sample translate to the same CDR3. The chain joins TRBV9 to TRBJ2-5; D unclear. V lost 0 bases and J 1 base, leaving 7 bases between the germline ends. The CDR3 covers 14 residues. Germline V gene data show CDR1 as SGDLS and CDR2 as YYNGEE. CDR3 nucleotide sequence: TGTGCCAGCAGCGTAGAAGCCAGCCAAGAGACCCAGTACTTC. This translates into CASSVEASQETQYF.

CDR3 protein: CAWSLANSQYNEQFF. The CDR3 bases are TGTGCCTGGAGTTTAGCGAACAGCCAATACAATGAGCAGTTCTTC. The V call is TRBV30, the J call TRBJ2-1; tentative D call: TRBD2 (5 bases). There are 15 residues in the CDR3. Trimming removed 2 bases from V and 4 bases from J, with 15 bases in between. Germline CDR1 GTSNPN, CDR2 SVGIG (reference sequence).

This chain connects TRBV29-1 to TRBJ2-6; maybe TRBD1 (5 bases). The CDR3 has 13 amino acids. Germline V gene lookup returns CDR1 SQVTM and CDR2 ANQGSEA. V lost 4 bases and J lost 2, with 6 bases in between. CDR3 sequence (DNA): TGCAGCGTTGTAGGGGCTGGGGCCAACGTCCTGACTTTC. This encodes CSVVGAGANVLTF.